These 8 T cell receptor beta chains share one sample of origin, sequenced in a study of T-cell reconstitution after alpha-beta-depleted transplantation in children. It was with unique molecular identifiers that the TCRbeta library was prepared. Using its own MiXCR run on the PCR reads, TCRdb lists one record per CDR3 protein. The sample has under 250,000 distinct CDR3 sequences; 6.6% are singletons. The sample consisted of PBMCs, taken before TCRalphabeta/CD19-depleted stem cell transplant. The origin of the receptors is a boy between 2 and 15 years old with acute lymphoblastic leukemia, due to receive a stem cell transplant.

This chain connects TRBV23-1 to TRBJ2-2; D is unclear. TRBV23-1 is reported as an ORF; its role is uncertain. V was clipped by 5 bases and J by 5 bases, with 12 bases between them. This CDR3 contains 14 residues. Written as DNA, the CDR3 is TGCGCCAGCAGTTACGGAAACGGGACCGGGGAGCTGTTTTTT. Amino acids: CASSYGNGTGELFF.

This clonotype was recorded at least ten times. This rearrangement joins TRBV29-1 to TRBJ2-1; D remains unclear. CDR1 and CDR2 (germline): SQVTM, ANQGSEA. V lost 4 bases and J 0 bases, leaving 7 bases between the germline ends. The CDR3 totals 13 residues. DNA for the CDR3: TGCAGCGTTGGTGATACCTCCTACAATGAGCAGTTCTTC. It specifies CSVGDTSYNEQFF.

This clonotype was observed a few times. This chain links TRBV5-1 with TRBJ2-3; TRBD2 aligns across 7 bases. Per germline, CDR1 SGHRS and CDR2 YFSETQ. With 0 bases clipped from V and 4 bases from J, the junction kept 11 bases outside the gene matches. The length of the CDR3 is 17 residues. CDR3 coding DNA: TGCGCCAGCAGCTTGGCCAGCGGGACCGCCATCGCAGATACGCAGTATTTT. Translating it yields CASSLASGTAIADTQYF. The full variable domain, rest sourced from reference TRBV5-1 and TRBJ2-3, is KAGVTQTPRYLIKTRGQQVTLSCSPISGHRSVSWYQQTPGQGLQFLFEYFSETQRNKGNFPGRFSGRQFSNSRSEMNVSTLELGDSALYLCASSLASGTAIADTQYFGPGTRLTVL.

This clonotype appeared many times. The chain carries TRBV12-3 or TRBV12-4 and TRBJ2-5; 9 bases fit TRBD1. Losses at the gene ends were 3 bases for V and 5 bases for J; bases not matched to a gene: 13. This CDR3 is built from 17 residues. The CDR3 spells CASSFGTGFVSGETQYF. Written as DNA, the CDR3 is TGTGCCAGCAGTTTCGGGACAGGGTTTGTCTCGGGGGAGACCCAGTACTTC.

The CDR3 DNA follows: TGTGCCAGCAGCGCCAGGGGTGAGGGGTCGGAGCCACGGAGAAACACCATATATTTT. Translated, it gives CASSARGEGSEPRRNTIYF. This chain connects TRBV9 to TRBJ1-3, with TRBD1 as a possible D gene (6 bases). There are 19 residues in the CDR3. The V end lost 3 bases, the J end lost 5 bases, and 27 bases lay between the germline ends. CDR1 and CDR2 from the germline V gene are SGDLS and YYNGEE.

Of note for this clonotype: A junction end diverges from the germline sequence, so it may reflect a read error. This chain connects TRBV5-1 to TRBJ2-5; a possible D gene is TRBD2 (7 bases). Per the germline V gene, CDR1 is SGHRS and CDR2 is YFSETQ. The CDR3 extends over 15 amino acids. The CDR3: CASTLSGGPGETQYF. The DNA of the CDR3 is TGCGCCAGCACCTTGTCCGGGGGGCCTGGAGAGACCCAGTACTTC.

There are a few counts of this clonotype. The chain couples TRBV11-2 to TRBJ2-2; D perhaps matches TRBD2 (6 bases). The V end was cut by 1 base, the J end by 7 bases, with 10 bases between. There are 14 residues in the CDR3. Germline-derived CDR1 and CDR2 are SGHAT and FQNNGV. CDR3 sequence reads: CASSLGGGIGELFF. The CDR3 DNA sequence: TGTGCCAGCAGCTTAGGTGGCGGGATCGGGGAGCTGTTTTTT.

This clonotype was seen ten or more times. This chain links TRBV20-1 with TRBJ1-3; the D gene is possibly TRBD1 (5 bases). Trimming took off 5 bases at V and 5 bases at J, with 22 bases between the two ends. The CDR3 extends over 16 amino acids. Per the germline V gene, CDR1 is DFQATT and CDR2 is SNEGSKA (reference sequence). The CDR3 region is CSAPVPYRGMRNTIYF. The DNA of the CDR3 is TGCAGTGCTCCCGTCCCCTATCGGGGGATGAGAAACACCATATATTTT.